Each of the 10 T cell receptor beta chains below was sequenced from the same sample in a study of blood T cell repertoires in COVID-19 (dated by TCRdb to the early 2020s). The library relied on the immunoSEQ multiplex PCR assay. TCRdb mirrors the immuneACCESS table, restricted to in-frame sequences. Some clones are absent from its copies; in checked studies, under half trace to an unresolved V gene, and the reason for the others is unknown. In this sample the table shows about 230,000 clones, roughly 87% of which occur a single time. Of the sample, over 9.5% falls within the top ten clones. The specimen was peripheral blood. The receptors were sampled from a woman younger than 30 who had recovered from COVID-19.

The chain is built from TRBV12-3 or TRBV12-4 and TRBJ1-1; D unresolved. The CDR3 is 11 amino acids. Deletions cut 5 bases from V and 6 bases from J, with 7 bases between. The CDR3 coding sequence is TGTGCCAGCAGTGTTGAGGCTGAAGCTTTCTTT. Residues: CASSVEAEAFF.

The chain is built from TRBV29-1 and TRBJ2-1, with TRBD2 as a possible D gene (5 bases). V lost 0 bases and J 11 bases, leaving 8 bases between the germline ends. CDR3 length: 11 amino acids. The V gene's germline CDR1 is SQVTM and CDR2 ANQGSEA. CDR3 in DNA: TGCAGCGTTGAAGATAACGGGAAGCAGTTCTTC. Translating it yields CSVEDNGKQFF.

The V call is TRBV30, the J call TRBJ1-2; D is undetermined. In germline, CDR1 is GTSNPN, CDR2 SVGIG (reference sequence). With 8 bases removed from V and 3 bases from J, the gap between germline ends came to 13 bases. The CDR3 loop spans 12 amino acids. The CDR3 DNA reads TGTGCCGGTCGATGGCTTTACTATGGCTACACCTTC. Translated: CAGRWLYYGYTF.

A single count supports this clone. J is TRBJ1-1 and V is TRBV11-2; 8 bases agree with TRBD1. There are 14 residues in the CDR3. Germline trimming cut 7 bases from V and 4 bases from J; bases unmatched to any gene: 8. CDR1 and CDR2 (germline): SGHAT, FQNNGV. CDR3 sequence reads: CASTPNQGATEAFF. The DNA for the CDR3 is TGTGCCAGCACCCCAAACCAGGGGGCCACTGAAGCTTTCTTT.

Written as DNA, the CDR3 is TGTGCCAGTAGTATAGAAGGGACTAGCGGGACCCACTACGAGCAGTACTTC. Amino acids: CASSIEGTSGTHYEQYF. The chain combines TRBV19 with TRBJ2-7, with 13 bases that match TRBD2. V shed 0 bases, J shed 3 bases, and the junction held 5 bases outside the gene matches. Per germline, CDR1 LNHDA and CDR2 SQIVND (reference sequence). The CDR3 is 17 amino acids.

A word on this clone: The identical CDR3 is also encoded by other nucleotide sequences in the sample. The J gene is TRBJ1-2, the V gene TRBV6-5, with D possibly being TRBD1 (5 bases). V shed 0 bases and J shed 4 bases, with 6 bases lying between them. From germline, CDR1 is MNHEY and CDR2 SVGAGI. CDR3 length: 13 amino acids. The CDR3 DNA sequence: TGTGCCAGCAGTTACTCGGGGGGCTATGGCTACACCTTC. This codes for CASSYSGGYGYTF.

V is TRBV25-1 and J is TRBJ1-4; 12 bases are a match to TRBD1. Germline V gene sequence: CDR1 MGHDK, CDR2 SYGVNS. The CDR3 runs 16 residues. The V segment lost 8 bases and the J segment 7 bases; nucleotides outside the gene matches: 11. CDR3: CASGGGQGAVGEKLFF. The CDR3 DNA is TGTGCCAGCGGAGGGGGACAGGGGGCGGTTGGTGAAAAACTGTTTTTT.

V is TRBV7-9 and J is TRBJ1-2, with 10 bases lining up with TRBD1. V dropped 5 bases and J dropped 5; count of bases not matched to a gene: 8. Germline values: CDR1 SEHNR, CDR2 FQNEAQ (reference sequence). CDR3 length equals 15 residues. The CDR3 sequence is CASSLDRGRRYGYTF. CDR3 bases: TGTGCCAGCAGCCTAGACAGGGGGCGGCGATATGGCTACACCTTC.

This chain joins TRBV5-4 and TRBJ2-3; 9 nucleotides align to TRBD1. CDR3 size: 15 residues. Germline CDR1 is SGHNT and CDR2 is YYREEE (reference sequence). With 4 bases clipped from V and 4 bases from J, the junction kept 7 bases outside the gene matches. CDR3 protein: CASSAQTGGADTQYF. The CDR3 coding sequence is TGTGCCAGCAGCGCCCAGACAGGGGGGGCAGATACGCAGTATTTT.

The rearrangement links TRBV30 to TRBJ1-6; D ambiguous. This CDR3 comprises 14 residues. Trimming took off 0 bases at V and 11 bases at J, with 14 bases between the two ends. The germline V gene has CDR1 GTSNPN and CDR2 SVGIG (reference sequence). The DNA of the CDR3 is TGTGCCTGGAGTGTATGGAGAGGATCTGCACCCCTCCACTTT. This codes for CAWSVWRGSAPLHF.